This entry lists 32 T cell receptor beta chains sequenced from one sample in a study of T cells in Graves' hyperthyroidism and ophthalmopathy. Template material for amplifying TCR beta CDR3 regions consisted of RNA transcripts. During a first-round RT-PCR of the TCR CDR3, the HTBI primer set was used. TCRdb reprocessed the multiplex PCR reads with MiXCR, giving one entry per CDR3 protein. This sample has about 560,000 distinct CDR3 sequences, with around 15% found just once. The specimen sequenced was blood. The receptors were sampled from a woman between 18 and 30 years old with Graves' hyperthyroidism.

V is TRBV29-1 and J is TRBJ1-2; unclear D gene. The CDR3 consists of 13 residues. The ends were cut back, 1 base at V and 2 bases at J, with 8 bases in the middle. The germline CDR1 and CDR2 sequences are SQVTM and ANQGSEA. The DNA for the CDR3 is TGCAGCGTTGAAGTCATTCGGAACTATGGCTACACCTTC. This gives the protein CSVEVIRNYGYTF.

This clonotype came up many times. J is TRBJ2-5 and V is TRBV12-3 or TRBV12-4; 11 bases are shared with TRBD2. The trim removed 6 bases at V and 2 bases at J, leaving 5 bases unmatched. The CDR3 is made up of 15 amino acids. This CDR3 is CASSRTSGGQETQYF. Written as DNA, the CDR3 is TGTGCCAGCAGCCGCACTAGCGGGGGACAAGAGACCCAGTACTTC.

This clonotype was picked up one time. The chain's CDR3 is CASRREGRLTDTQYF. CDR3 sequence (DNA): TGTGCCAGCAGACGGGAGGGCCGTCTCACAGATACGCAGTATTTT. This sequence joins TRBV27 and TRBJ2-3, with 8 bases fitting TRBD2. V was clipped by 6 bases and J by 2 bases; unmatched bases: 7. This CDR3 comprises 15 residues. Germline assignment: CDR1 MNHEY and CDR2 SMNVEV (reference sequence).

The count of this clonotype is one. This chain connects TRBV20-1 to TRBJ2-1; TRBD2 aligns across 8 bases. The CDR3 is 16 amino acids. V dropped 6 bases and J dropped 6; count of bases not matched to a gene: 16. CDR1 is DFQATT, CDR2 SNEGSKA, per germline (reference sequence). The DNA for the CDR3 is TGCAGTGCACCGGACGTCCCGGGACTAGGAATCAATGAGCAGTTCTTC. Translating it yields CSAPDVPGLGINEQFF.

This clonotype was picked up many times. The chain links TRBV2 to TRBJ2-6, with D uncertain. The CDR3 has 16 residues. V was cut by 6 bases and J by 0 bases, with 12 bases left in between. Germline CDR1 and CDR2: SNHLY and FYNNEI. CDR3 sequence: CASSLLLISGANVLTF. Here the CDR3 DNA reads TGTGCCAGCAGCCTCCTTCTTATCTCTGGGGCCAACGTCCTGACTTTC.

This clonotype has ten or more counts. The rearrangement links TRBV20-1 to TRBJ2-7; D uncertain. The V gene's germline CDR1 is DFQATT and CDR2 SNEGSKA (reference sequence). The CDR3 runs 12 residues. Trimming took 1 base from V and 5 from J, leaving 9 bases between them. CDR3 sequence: CSARAGRHEQYF. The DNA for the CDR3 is TGCAGTGCTAGAGCCGGACGACACGAGCAGTACTTC.

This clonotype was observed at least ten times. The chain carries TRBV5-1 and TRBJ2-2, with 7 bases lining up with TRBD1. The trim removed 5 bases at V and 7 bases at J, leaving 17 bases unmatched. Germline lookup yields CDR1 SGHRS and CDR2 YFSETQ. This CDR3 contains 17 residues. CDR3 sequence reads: CASSHTPNRGVNGELFF. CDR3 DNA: TGCGCCAGCAGTCATACTCCCAACAGGGGCGTAAACGGGGAGCTGTTTTTT.

The CDR3 sequence: CASSQGAGDYSNQPQHF. The CDR3, as DNA: TGTGCCAGCAGCCAAGGGGCAGGGGATTATAGCAATCAGCCCCAGCATTTT. J is TRBJ1-5 and V is TRBV4-2; D might be TRBD1 (6 bases). The CDR3 spans 17 residues. V lost 1 base to trimming and J lost 0 bases, with 13 bases between them. Germline CDR1 and CDR2: LGHNA and YNFKEQ.

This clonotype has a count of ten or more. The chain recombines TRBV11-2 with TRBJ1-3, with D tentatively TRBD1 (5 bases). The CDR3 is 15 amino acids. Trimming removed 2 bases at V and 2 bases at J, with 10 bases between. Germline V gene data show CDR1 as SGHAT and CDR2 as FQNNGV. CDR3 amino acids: CASSLPLTAGNTIYF. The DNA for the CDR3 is TGTGCCAGCAGCTTACCCTTGACAGCTGGAAACACCATATATTTT. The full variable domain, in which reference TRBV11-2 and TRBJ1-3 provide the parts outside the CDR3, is EAGVAQSPRYKIIEKRQSVAFWCNPISGHATLYWYQQILGQGPKLLIQFQNNGVVDDSQLPKDRFSAERLKGVDSTLKIQPAKLEDSAVYLCASSLPLTAGNTIYFGEGSWLTVV.

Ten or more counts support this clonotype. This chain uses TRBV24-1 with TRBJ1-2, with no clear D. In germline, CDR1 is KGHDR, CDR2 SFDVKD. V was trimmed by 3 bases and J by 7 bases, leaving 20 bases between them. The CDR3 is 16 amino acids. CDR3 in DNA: TGTGCCACCAGTGATGGTGGCGCTACTCGCCAGCGTGGCTACACCTTC. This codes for CATSDGGATRQRGYTF.

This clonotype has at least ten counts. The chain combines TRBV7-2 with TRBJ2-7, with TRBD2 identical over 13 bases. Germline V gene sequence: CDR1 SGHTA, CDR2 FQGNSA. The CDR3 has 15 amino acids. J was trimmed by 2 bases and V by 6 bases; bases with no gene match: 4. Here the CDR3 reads CASSSGLAGTYEQYF. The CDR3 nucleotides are TGTGCCAGCAGTTCGGGACTAGCGGGGACCTACGAGCAGTACTTC.

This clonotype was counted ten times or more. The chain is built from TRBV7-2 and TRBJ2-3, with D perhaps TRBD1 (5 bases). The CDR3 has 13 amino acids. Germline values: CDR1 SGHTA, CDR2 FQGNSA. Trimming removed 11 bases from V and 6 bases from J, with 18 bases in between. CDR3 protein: CALSASPGDTQYF. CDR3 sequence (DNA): TGTGCCCTGAGTGCGAGTCCAGGGGATACGCAGTATTTT.

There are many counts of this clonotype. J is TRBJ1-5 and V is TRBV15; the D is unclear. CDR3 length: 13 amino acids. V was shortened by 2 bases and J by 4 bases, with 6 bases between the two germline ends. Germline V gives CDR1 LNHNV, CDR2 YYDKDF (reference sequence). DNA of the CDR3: TGTGCCACCAGCAGACGCCAGAATCAGCCCCAGCATTTT. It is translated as CATSRRQNQPQHF.

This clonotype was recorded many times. The CDR3, as DNA: TGTGCCAGCATTAGGAGCTTAGGGACTACAGTCCCCGGGGAGCTGTTTTTT. Encoded protein: CASIRSLGTTVPGELFF. The chain uses TRBV2 and TRBJ2-2; 7 nucleotides match TRBD2. This CDR3 contains 17 residues. The V gene's germline CDR1 is SNHLY and CDR2 FYNNEI. With V trimmed by 7 bases and J by 6 bases, 17 bases remained unmatched. Combining the CDR3 with reference TRBV2 and TRBJ2-2 gives the whole variable domain EPEVTQTPSHQVTQMGQEVILRCVPISNHLYFYWYRQILGQKVEFLVSFYNNEISEKSEIFDDQFSVERPDGSNFTLKIRSTKLEDSAMYFCASIRSLGTTVPGELFFGEGSRLTVL.

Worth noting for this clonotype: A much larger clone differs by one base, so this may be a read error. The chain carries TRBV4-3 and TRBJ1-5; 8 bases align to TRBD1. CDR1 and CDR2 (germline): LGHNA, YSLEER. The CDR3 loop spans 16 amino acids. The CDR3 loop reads CASSREGPGGNRPQHF. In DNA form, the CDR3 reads TGCGCCAGCAGCCGTGAGGGTCCAGGGGGCAATCGGCCCCAGCATTTT.

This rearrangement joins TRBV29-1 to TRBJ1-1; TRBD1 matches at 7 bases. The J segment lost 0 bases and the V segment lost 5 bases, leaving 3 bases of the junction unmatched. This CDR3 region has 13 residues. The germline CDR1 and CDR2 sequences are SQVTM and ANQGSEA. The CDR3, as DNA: TGCAGCGTTCACAGGGGAGTGAACACTGAAGCTTTCTTT. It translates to CSVHRGVNTEAFF.

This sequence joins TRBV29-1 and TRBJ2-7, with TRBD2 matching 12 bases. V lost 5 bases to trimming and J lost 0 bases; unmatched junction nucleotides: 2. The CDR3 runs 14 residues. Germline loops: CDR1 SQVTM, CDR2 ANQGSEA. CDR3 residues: CSVRGLAGSYEQYF. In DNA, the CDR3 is TGCAGCGTTCGGGGACTAGCGGGCTCCTACGAGCAGTACTTC.

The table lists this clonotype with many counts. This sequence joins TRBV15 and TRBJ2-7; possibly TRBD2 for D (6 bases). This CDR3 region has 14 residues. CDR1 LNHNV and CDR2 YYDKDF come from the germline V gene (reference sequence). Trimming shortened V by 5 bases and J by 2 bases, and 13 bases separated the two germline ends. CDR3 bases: TGTGCCACCAGCGGCGGGACCGCACCCTACGAGCAGTACTTC. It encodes CATSGGTAPYEQYF.

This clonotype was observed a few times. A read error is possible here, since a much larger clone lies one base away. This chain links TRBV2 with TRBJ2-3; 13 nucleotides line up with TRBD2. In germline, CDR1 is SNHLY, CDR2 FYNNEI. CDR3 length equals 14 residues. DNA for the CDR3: TGTGCCAGCAGAGGGACTAGCGGGACAGGTACGCAGTATTTT. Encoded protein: CASRGTSGTGTQYF.

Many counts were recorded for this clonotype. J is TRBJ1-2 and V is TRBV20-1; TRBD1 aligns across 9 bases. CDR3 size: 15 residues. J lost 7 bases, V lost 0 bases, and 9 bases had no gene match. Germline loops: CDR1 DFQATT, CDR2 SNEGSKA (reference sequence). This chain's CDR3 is CSARDGGQGSRGYTF. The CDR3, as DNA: TGCAGTGCTAGAGATGGAGGACAGGGGTCCCGTGGCTACACCTTC.

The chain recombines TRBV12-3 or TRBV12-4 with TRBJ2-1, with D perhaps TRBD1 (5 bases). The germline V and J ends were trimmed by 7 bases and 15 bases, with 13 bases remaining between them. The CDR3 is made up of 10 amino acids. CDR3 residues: CASIVQALFF. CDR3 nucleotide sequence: TGTGCCAGCATTGTACAGGCCCTGTTCTTC.

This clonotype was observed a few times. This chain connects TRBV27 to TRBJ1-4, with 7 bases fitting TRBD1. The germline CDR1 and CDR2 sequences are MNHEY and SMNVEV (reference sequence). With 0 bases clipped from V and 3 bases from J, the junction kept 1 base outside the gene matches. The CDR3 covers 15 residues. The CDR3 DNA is TGTGCCAGCAGTTTATCAGGGGGCTCTAATGAAAAACTGTTTTTT. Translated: CASSLSGGSNEKLFF.

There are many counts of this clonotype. CDR3 region: CASSGLAGSRDTQYF. As DNA, the CDR3 is TGTGCCAGCAGTGGGCTAGCGGGAAGCAGGGATACGCAGTATTTT. The V and J genes are TRBV2 and TRBJ2-3; 9 bases line up with TRBD2. The V gene's germline CDR1 is SNHLY and CDR2 FYNNEI. The CDR3 runs to 15 residues. V lost 4 bases, J lost 6 bases, and 8 bases stayed unmatched.

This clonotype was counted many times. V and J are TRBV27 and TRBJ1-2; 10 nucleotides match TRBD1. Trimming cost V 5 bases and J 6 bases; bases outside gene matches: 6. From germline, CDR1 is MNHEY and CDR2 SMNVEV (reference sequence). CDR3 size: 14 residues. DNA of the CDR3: TGTGCCAGCAGTCTCGACAGGGGGCAAGATGGCTACACCTTC. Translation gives CASSLDRGQDGYTF.

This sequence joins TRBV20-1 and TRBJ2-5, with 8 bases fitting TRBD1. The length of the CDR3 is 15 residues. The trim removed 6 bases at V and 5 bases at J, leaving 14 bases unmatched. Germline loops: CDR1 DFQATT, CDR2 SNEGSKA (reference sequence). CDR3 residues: CSAQLRDRLWETQYF. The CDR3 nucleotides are TGCAGTGCCCAACTCCGGGACAGGTTATGGGAGACCCAGTACTTC.

CDR3 loop: CASSPPERESFGTDTQYF. CDR3 sequence (DNA): TGTGCCAGCTCACCACCGGAGCGGGAAAGTTTCGGAACAGATACGCAGTATTTT. V usage is TRBV18 and J usage is TRBJ2-3, with 7 bases lining up with TRBD2. The CDR3 contains 18 residues. Germline CDR1 is KGHSH and CDR2 is LQKENI. V lost 0 bases and J lost 3; bases outside the gene matches: 12.

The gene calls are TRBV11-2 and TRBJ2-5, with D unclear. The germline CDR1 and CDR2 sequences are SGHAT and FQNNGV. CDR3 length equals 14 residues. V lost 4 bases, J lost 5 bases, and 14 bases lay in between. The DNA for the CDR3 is TGTGCCAGCAGCTCTTTAAGGGAAAAGGAGACCCAGTACTTC. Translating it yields CASSSLREKETQYF.

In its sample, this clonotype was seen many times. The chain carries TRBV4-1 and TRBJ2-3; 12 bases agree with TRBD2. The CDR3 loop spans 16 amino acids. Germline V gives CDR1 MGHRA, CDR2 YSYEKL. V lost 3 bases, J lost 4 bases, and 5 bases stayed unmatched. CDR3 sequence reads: CASSHVLAGGPDTQYF. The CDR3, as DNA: TGCGCCAGCAGCCATGTCCTAGCGGGAGGGCCAGATACGCAGTATTTT.

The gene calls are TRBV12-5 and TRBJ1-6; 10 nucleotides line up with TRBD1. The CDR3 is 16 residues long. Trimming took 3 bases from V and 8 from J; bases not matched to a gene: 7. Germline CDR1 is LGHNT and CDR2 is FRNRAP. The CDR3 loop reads CASGFSIGTGDSPLHF. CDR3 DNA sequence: TGTGCTAGTGGTTTCTCAATAGGGACAGGGGATTCACCCCTCCACTTT.

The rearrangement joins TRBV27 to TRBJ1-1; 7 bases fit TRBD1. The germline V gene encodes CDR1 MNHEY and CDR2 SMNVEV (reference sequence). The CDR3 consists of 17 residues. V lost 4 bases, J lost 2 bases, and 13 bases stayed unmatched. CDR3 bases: TGTGCCAGCAGTTCACAGGGGCTCTTGAAGAGAAACACTGAAGCTTTCTTT. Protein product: CASSSQGLLKRNTEAFF.

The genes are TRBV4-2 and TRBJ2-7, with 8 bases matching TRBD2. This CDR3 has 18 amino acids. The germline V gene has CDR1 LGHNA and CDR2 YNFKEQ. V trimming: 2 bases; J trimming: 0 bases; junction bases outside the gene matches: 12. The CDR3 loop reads CASSQPALAGGGSYEQYF. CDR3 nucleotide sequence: TGTGCCAGCAGCCAACCGGCTCTTGCGGGGGGCGGCTCCTACGAGCAGTACTTC.

The CDR3 region has the DNA TGTGCCAGCAGCGGCGCGGACAGGAGCTCCTATAATTCACCCCTCCACTTT. This translates into CASSGADRSSYNSPLHF. V usage is TRBV7-3 and J usage is TRBJ1-6, with TRBD1 matching 7 bases. Germline V gives CDR1 SGHTA, CDR2 FQGTGA. This CDR3 is 17 amino acids long. V shed 5 bases, J shed 0 bases, and the junction held 7 bases outside the gene matches.